This passage covers 8 T cell receptor beta chains from one sample sequenced in a study of OX40 agonist ivuxolimab in advanced cancers. The assay was immunoSEQ multiplex PCR, and TCRdb's table has in-frame clones only and misses some. Of approximately 58,000 clones in the sample, roughly 80% were seen once. Sequencing was performed on CD4+ or CD8+ T cells sorted from blood, taken in a trial of the OX40 agonist ivuxolimab. The receptors derive from an adult with an advanced solid tumor such as melanoma, head and neck, liver or kidney cancer.

The chain links TRBV28 to TRBJ2-3; D perhaps matches TRBD2 (6 bases). In germline, CDR1 is MDHEN, CDR2 SYDVKM. This CDR3 spans 16 amino acids. CDR3 region: CASPPALGTSTDTQYF. The DNA for the CDR3 is TGTGCTTCTCCCCCTGCCCTGGGGACTAGCACAGATACGCAGTATTTT. Combining the CDR3 with reference TRBV28 and TRBJ2-3 gives the whole variable domain DVKVTQSSRYLVKRTGEKVFLECVQDMDHENMFWYRQDPGLGLRLIYFSYDVKMKEKGDIPEGYSVSREKKERFSLILESASTNQTSMYLCASPPALGTSTDTQYFGPGTRLTVL.

The rearrangement joins TRBV9 to TRBJ2-7; no definite D call. Germline V CDR1 and CDR2: SGDLS, YYNGEE. The CDR3 runs to 14 residues. V lost 3 bases to trimming and J lost 7 bases, with 17 bases between them. The CDR3 bases are TGTGCCAGCAGCGGTACGGGTCTCCAGGCGGAGCAGTACTTC. Its translation: CASSGTGLQAEQYF.

The chain carries TRBV29-1 and TRBJ1-3, with a possible D match to TRBD1 (5 bases). The V gene's germline CDR1 is SQVTM and CDR2 ANQGSEA. The length of the CDR3 is 13 residues. V gave up 5 bases and J gave up 3 bases, with 11 bases separating them. CDR3 DNA: TGCAGCGTTTCACAGGTTATTGGAAACACCATATATTTT. Translated: CSVSQVIGNTIYF. Drawing the rest from reference TRBV29-1 and TRBJ1-3, the complete variable domain is SAVISQKPSRDICQRGTSLTIQCQVDSQVTMMFWYRQQPGQSLTLIATANQGSEATYESGFVIDKFPISRPNLTFSTLTVSNMSPEDSSIYLCSVSQVIGNTIYFGEGSWLTVV.

There are a few counts of this clone. The rearrangement links TRBV27 to TRBJ2-2; D unresolved. Germline CDR1 reads MNHEY; CDR2 reads SMNVEV (reference sequence). Trimming pared 3 bases from V and 5 bases from J, leaving 4 bases between. CDR3 size: 12 residues. The CDR3 region is CASSFGTGELFF. The DNA for the CDR3 is TGTGCCAGCAGTTTCGGAACCGGGGAGCTGTTTTTT.

In its sample, this clone was seen once. This chain connects TRBV28 to TRBJ1-4, with TRBD1 matching 7 bases. Trimming removed 7 bases from V and 4 bases from J; junction bases left unmatched: 9. CDR1 and CDR2 (germline): MDHEN, SYDVKM. The CDR3 loop spans 15 amino acids. The DNA of the CDR3 is TGTGCCAGCACTCCGGGTGGGACAGATAATGAAAAACTGTTTTTT. Translation: CASTPGGTDNEKLFF.

This chain uses TRBV6-5 with TRBJ2-7; 10 nucleotides agree with TRBD2. With V trimmed by 7 bases and J by 2 bases, 8 bases remained unmatched. The CDR3 spans 15 residues. Germline V gene lookup returns CDR1 MNHEY and CDR2 SVGAGI. The CDR3 here is CASINIAGGTYEQYF. The CDR3 DNA reads as TGTGCCAGCATAAATATAGCGGGAGGAACCTACGAGCAGTACTTC.

The V and J genes are TRBV7-3 and TRBJ2-2; 8 bases fit TRBD2. Germline V CDR1 and CDR2: SGHTA, FQGTGA. This CDR3 contains 15 residues. V lost 3 bases and J lost 6; bases outside the gene matches: 6. The CDR3 nucleotides are TGTGCCAGCAGCTTCGGGACTAGTGACGCCGGGGAGCTGTTTTTT. The encoded protein is CASSFGTSDAGELFF.

The chain joins TRBV4-1 to TRBJ2-5; D may be TRBD1 or TRBD2 (6 bases each). Trimming took 1 base from V and 2 from J, leaving 11 bases between them. This CDR3 has 15 amino acids. Germline values: CDR1 MGHRA, CDR2 YSYEKL. The CDR3 DNA reads as TGCGCCAGCAGCCAAGGGGGGGCGACTCAAGAGACCCAGTACTTC. It is translated as CASSQGGATQETQYF.